This entry concerns a single T cell receptor (beta chain). What it binds is unknown. All trial patients relapsed after autologous stem cell transplantation. Best responses were complete response, partial response or progressive disease. This specimen comes from a study of PD-1 blockade in classical Hodgkin lymphoma. Study overall: Intravenous nivolumab at 3 mg/kg was given to patients every 2 weeks. General study points: With CD4+ cells, TCR diversity rose significantly by C4D1, but not with CD8+ cells. Reports described newly diagnosed patients as having lower baseline TCR diversity than healthy donors.

Produced via immunoSEQ multiplex PCR; TCRdb's table is partial and in-frame only. The profile shows about 63,000 clones, more than 70% of them singletons. Per the germline V gene, CDR1 is SGHRS and CDR2 is YFSETQ. CDR3 length: 13 residues. V was pared by 7 bases and J by 2 bases, with 4 bases of the junction left unmatched. The material sequenced was peripheral blood mononuclear cells (PBMCs), taken before the second cycle of nivolumab. This sequence originates from a human donor with classical Hodgkin lymphoma. The chain combines TRBV5-1 with TRBJ2-3; TRBD2 matches 7 bases. The CDR3 region is CASASGNTDTQYF. As DNA, the CDR3 is TGCGCCAGCGCGAGCGGGAACACAGATACGCAGTATTTT.